A single sample is the source of the 27 T cell receptor beta chains below, sequenced in a study of CD8+ T cells in alopecia areata. Sequencing used cDNA as its template, made by extracting RNA and reverse transcribing it. Clones were sequenced by immunoSEQ multiplex PCR, and TCRdb holds only the in-frame ones, with some missing. In the table there are 120,000 to 150,000 clones, more than 40% of which are singletons. The sample was CD4+ T cells sorted from blood. These receptor sequences come from a human donor with alopecia areata.

The chain joins TRBV29-1 to TRBJ2-6, with TRBD1 matching over 9 bases. The V gene end was trimmed by 4 bases and the J gene end by 2 bases; junction bases not matched to a gene: 6. Germline V gene sequence: CDR1 SQVTM, CDR2 ANQGSEA. This CDR3 has 16 amino acids. CDR3 nucleotides: TGCAGCGTTGCGGGACAGGGTTCCCCTGGGGCCAACGTCCTGACTTTC. Protein: CSVAGQGSPGANVLTF.

This chain uses TRBV6-1 with TRBJ1-5; D is ambiguous. V was trimmed by 2 bases and J by 5 bases, leaving 7 bases between them. CDR3 length equals 13 residues. The germline gives CDR1 MNHNS, CDR2 SASEGT. The CDR3 reads CASSEYLDQPQHF. CDR3 DNA sequence: TGTGCCAGCAGTGAATACCTTGATCAGCCCCAGCATTTT.

The V and J genes are TRBV27 and TRBJ2-7, with TRBD2 matching over 10 bases. Germline V lookup: CDR1 MNHEY, CDR2 SMNVEV (reference sequence). The V gene end was trimmed by 4 bases and the J gene end by 1 base; junction bases not matched to a gene: 10. This CDR3 has 17 residues. CDR3 nucleotides: TGTGCCAGCAGTTCACTAGCGGGATTGAAAAATTCCTACGAGCAGTACTTC. As protein: CASSSLAGLKNSYEQYF.

This clone was recorded only once. The CDR3 sequence is CASSSGRAYEQYF. Here the CDR3 DNA reads TGTGCCAGCAGTAGCGGGAGGGCCTACGAGCAGTACTTC. This rearrangement joins TRBV28 to TRBJ2-7, with 10 bases identical to TRBD2. The CDR3 runs 13 residues. V lost 5 bases, J lost 2 bases, and 0 bases stayed unmatched. Germline CDR1 MDHEN, CDR2 SYDVKM. The full variable domain, completed using reference TRBV28 and TRBJ2-7, is DVKVTQSSRYLVKRTGEKVFLECVQDMDHENMFWYRQDPGLGLRLIYFSYDVKMKEKGDIPEGYSVSREKKERFSLILESASTNQTSMYLCASSSGRAYEQYFGPGTRLTVT.

This chain connects TRBV30 to TRBJ1-4, with D tentatively TRBD1 (6 bases). The CDR3 loop spans 13 amino acids. Trimming removed 3 bases at V and 7 bases at J, with 12 bases between. Germline CDR1 GTSNPN, CDR2 SVGIG (reference sequence). The DNA for the CDR3 is TGTGCCTGGAGAGAGGGGACACGTGAAAAACTGTTTTTT. The encoded protein is CAWREGTREKLFF.

This clone has more than one count but fewer than ten. This chain links TRBV5-5 with TRBJ2-7; no clear D. In germline, CDR1 is SGHKS, CDR2 YYEKEE (reference sequence). The CDR3 is 12 amino acids. The germline V and J ends were trimmed by 4 bases and 5 bases, with 10 bases remaining between them. DNA for the CDR3: TGTGCCAGCAGCCTGGATCGCCACGAGCAGTACTTC. Amino acids: CASSLDRHEQYF.

V usage is TRBV10-3 and J usage is TRBJ2-7, with TRBD2 identical over 10 bases. The length of the CDR3 is 15 residues. CDR1 is ENHRY and CDR2 is SYGVKD in the germline V gene. V gave up 6 bases and J gave up 6 bases; unmatched junction bases: 11. CDR3 protein: CAIRLEREGRAEQYF. The CDR3 DNA sequence: TGTGCCATCAGACTAGAGCGGGAGGGCCGTGCCGAGCAGTACTTC.

The chain combines TRBV4-1 with TRBJ2-2; D call uncertain. V shed 4 bases and J shed 5 bases, with 8 bases lying between them. This CDR3 has 13 amino acids. CDR1 is MGHRA and CDR2 is YSYEKL in the germline V gene. In nucleotides, the CDR3 is TGCGCCAGCAGCCCCAGCCGGACCGGGGAGCTGTTTTTT. This codes for CASSPSRTGELFF.

V and J are TRBV27 and TRBJ1-1; D gene ambiguous. Germline V gives CDR1 MNHEY, CDR2 SMNVEV (reference sequence). CDR3 length: 13 residues. Trimming took 7 bases from V and 5 from J, leaving 14 bases between them. CDR3 residues: CASKAGSGTEAFF. The CDR3 DNA sequence: TGTGCCAGCAAGGCCGGGTCCGGGACTGAAGCTTTCTTT.

Turning to this clone: Likely a read error: the CDR3 ends without its conserved phenylalanine or tryptophan. The V and J genes are TRBV30 and TRBJ2-3; 8 bases are shared with TRBD1. Germline V gives CDR1 GTSNPN, CDR2 SVGIG (reference sequence). V lost 1 base, J lost 0 bases, and 0 bases stayed unmatched. The CDR3 is 14 amino acids. The DNA for the CDR3 is TGTGCCTGGAGTGGGGACAGGAGCACAGATACGCAGTATCTT. Its protein is CAWSGDRSTDTQYL.

The CDR3 bases are TGCGCCAGCAGCTTGGAGGCTGTCTACAATGAGCAGTTCTTC. This codes for CASSLEAVYNEQFF. The chain uses TRBV5-1 and TRBJ2-1; no reliable D call. V dropped 0 bases and J dropped 3 bases, with 7 bases sitting between them. The CDR3 consists of 14 residues. CDR1 and CDR2 (germline): SGHRS, YFSETQ. Full variable domain (remainder filled in from reference TRBV5-1 and TRBJ2-1): KAGVTQTPRYLIKTRGQQVTLSCSPISGHRSVSWYQQTPGQGLQFLFEYFSETQRNKGNFPGRFSGRQFSNSRSEMNVSTLELGDSALYLCASSLEAVYNEQFFGPGTRLTVL.

The rearrangement links TRBV27 to TRBJ2-7, with D hard to call. V lost 0 bases, J lost 3 bases, and 15 bases lay in between. The CDR3 contains 16 residues. The germline V gene encodes CDR1 MNHEY and CDR2 SMNVEV (reference sequence). CDR3 nucleotides: TGTGCCAGCAGTTTATCGAGAAGCCAACTTAGCTACGAGCAGTACTTC. It translates to CASSLSRSQLSYEQYF.

The J gene is TRBJ2-7, the V gene TRBV28; 12 bases agree with TRBD2. V gave up 5 bases and J gave up 5 bases; unmatched junction bases: 7. The CDR3 has 15 amino acids. The germline V gene has CDR1 MDHEN and CDR2 SYDVKM. The CDR3 loop reads CASSLAGGPSHEQYF. The CDR3 bases are TGTGCCAGCAGTCTAGCGGGAGGGCCAAGCCACGAGCAGTACTTC.

This chain connects TRBV27 to TRBJ2-5; no firm D call. This CDR3 spans 15 amino acids. Germline lookup yields CDR1 MNHEY and CDR2 SMNVEV (reference sequence). V was clipped by 5 bases and J by 0 bases, with 13 bases between them. Here the CDR3 DNA reads TGTGCCAGCAGTGGGCGCTACGCGGACCAAGAGACCCAGTACTTC. Translating gives CASSGRYADQETQYF.

The chain joins TRBV29-1 to TRBJ2-4, with D unclear. The CDR3 spans 13 residues. Looked up from germline, CDR1 is SQVTM and CDR2 is ANQGSEA. V shed 3 bases and J shed 0 bases, with 6 bases lying between them. CDR3 DNA: TGCAGCGTTGACAGTATAGCCAAAAACATTCAGTACTTC. Its protein is CSVDSIAKNIQYF.

This clone occurred a few times. This chain uses TRBV7-2 with TRBJ1-4; a weak D match, TRBD1 (5 bases). The CDR3 is 15 residues long. V was clipped by 5 bases and J by 6 bases, with 16 bases between them. Germline loops: CDR1 SGHTA, CDR2 FQGNSA. The CDR3 loop is CASSGRDDRDEKLFF. As DNA, the CDR3 is TGTGCCAGCAGCGGACGGGACGACCGCGATGAAAAACTGTTTTTT.

The gene calls are TRBV10-3 and TRBJ2-1; D perhaps matches TRBD2 (5 bases). The CDR3 consists of 9 residues. From germline, CDR1 is ENHRY and CDR2 SYGVKD. Trimming stripped 11 bases from V and 16 bases from J, with 15 bases between. The chain's CDR3 is CALEGGQFF. CDR3 DNA: TGTGCCCTAGAGGGTGGGCAATTCTTC.

The CDR3 DNA follows: TGTGCCAGCGGACGGGAGTACGAGCAGTACTTC. It translates to CASGREYEQYF. The chain carries TRBV27 and TRBJ2-7; tentative D call: TRBD2 (6 bases). The CDR3 consists of 11 residues. The V end lost 8 bases, the J end lost 4 bases, and 9 bases lay between the germline ends. CDR1 and CDR2 from the germline V gene are MNHEY and SMNVEV (reference sequence).

The CDR3 loop reads CSVDLPLAGRYEQYF. The CDR3 bases are TGCAGCGTTGACCTTCCACTAGCGGGACGGTACGAGCAGTACTTC. The rearrangement links TRBV29-1 to TRBJ2-7; 10 nucleotides align to TRBD2. Germline trimming cut 3 bases from V and 4 bases from J; bases unmatched to any gene: 9. Per germline, CDR1 SQVTM and CDR2 ANQGSEA. There are 15 residues in the CDR3.

The rearrangement links TRBV4-2 to TRBJ2-5, with 8 bases lining up with TRBD1. The CDR3 sequence is 13 residues long. In germline, CDR1 is LGHNA, CDR2 YNFKEQ. J gave up 5 bases and V 4 bases, and 3 bases lay outside the gene matches. The CDR3 spells CASSLNRGETQYF. The CDR3 DNA sequence: TGTGCCAGCAGCCTGAACAGGGGGGAGACCCAGTACTTC.

The sample holds many counts of this clone. The rearrangement links TRBV28 to TRBJ2-7, with D unresolved. Germline V gene data show CDR1 as MDHEN and CDR2 as SYDVKM. The CDR3 consists of 11 residues. V was trimmed by 4 bases and J by 12 bases, leaving 13 bases between them. CDR3 nucleotides: TGTGCCAGCAGTTCTACCTGGAGACGGTACTTC. Encoded protein: CASSSTWRRYF.

The V and J genes are TRBV5-1 and TRBJ1-1; 9 bases align to TRBD1. Germline V CDR1 and CDR2: SGHRS, YFSETQ. The length of the CDR3 is 14 residues. Trimming removed 4 bases from V and 5 bases from J; junction bases left unmatched: 6. The CDR3 here is CASSTDRGGTEAFF. CDR3 nucleotide sequence: TGCGCCAGCAGCACCGACAGGGGGGGTACTGAAGCTTTCTTT.

About this clone itself: This sample also contains other DNA sequences that code for the same CDR3. CDR3 DNA sequence: TGTGCCTGGAGTGCAGGGGGCGCCCAGCCCCAGCATTTT. As protein: CAWSAGGAQPQHF. The chain uses TRBV30 and TRBJ1-5, with 8 bases matching TRBD1. Germline V CDR1 and CDR2: GTSNPN, SVGIG (reference sequence). The J segment lost 7 bases and the V segment lost 1 base, leaving 3 bases of the junction unmatched. This CDR3 spans 13 amino acids. The full variable domain, with the rest looked up from reference TRBV30 and TRBJ1-5, is SQTIHQWPATLVQPVGSPLSLECTVEGTSNPNLYWYRQAAGRGLQLLFYSVGIGQISSEVPQNLSASRPQDRQFILSSKKLLLSDSGFYLCAWSAGGAQPQHFGDGTRLSIL.

With respect to this clone: Other DNA sequences in this sample translate to the same CDR3. The chain is built from TRBV18 and TRBJ2-7; D is uncertain. In germline, CDR1 is KGHSH, CDR2 LQKENI. V lost 1 base to trimming and J lost 4 bases, with 5 bases between them. The CDR3 totals 12 residues. In DNA, the CDR3 is TGTGCCAGCTCACCACTTCCGTACGAGCAGTACTTC. Protein: CASSPLPYEQYF.

The V gene is TRBV7-9, the J gene TRBJ2-3; 8 bases align to TRBD2. The germline V gene encodes CDR1 SEHNR and CDR2 FQNEAQ (reference sequence). CDR3 length: 15 residues. V lost 4 bases, J lost 6 bases, and 9 bases stayed unmatched. The CDR3 protein is CASSWAGGPSDTQYF. The CDR3 DNA is TGTGCCAGCAGCTGGGCGGGAGGCCCTAGTGATACGCAGTATTTT.

This clone was detected only a few times. This chain uses TRBV4-1 with TRBJ1-1; no clear D gene. The CDR3 runs to 13 residues. V dropped 2 bases and J dropped 6 bases, with 10 bases sitting between them. Germline CDR1 and CDR2: MGHRA and YSYEKL. CDR3 in amino acids: CASSQPWVPEAFF. Written as DNA, the CDR3 is TGCGCCAGCAGCCAACCTTGGGTCCCTGAAGCTTTCTTT.

This chain links TRBV4-2 with TRBJ2-7; 8 nucleotides align to TRBD2. In germline, CDR1 is LGHNA, CDR2 YNFKEQ. This CDR3 is built from 14 residues. J was trimmed by 4 bases and V by 6 bases; bases with no gene match: 8. The CDR3 nucleotides read TGTGCCAGCAGGGGGCTAAGCGGGAGTTACGAGCAGTACTTC. Translation gives CASRGLSGSYEQYF.